The 28 T cell receptor beta chains in this list originate from one sample, sequenced in a study of blood T cell repertoires in COVID-19. The data were produced by immunoSEQ multiplex PCR, yet TCRdb's version contains in-frame clones alone and is incomplete. The table records roughly 300,000 clones, around 87% of them present only once. Sequenced: PBMCs or T cells enriched from blood (not recorded which). The receptor set was obtained from a woman in her 30s who had recovered from COVID-19.

The sample holds one count of this clone. CDR3 DNA: TGTGCCTGGAGTGACGCCGACAGGGGGCAAGAGACCCAGTACTTC. This translates into CAWSDADRGQETQYF. The chain couples TRBV30 to TRBJ2-5; 9 bases are shared with TRBD1. CDR1 is GTSNPN and CDR2 is SVGIG in the germline V gene (reference sequence). The CDR3 contains 15 residues. V lost 1 base to trimming and J lost 2 bases; unmatched junction nucleotides: 5.

The table lists this clone with a count of one. The chain uses TRBV5-1 and TRBJ2-1; 11 nucleotides agree with TRBD2. V dropped 7 bases and J dropped 3; count of bases not matched to a gene: 12. This CDR3 is built from 17 residues. Germline values: CDR1 SGHRS, CDR2 YFSETQ. CDR3: CASPLGPSGGFYNEQFF. Written as DNA, the CDR3 is TGCGCCAGCCCACTTGGTCCTAGCGGGGGGTTCTACAATGAGCAGTTCTTC.

The chain has TRBV7-9 and TRBJ2-2; possible D gene TRBD2, 6 bases. Trimming stripped 8 bases from V and 4 bases from J, with 14 bases between. This CDR3 has 14 amino acids. Germline values: CDR1 SEHNR, CDR2 FQNEAQ (reference sequence). CDR3 sequence reads: CASDWRDLTGELFF. In DNA form, the CDR3 reads TGTGCCAGCGACTGGCGGGACCTCACCGGGGAGCTGTTTTTT.

This chain joins TRBV3-1 (or the pseudogene TRBV3-2) and TRBJ2-1, with a possible D match to TRBD1 (5 bases). V was cut by 4 bases and J by 5 bases, with 12 bases left in between. The CDR3 totals 14 residues. Germline V gives CDR1 LGHDT, CDR2 YNNKEL (reference sequence). The CDR3 DNA is TGTGCCAGCAGCCTCTTAGGGGTGGACAATGAGCAGTTCTTC. Amino acid sequence: CASSLLGVDNEQFF.

This clone has a single count. The chain carries TRBV28 and TRBJ2-2, with no clear D. This CDR3 region has 14 residues. Per germline, CDR1 MDHEN and CDR2 SYDVKM. V lost 3 bases and J 4 bases, leaving 9 bases between the germline ends. The chain's CDR3 is CASSFSAGTGELFF. Written as DNA, the CDR3 is TGTGCCAGCAGTTTCTCTGCAGGCACCGGGGAGCTGTTTTTT.

The chain recombines TRBV6-5 with TRBJ2-7; D may be TRBD2 (6 bases). This CDR3 contains 14 residues. Germline V gene data show CDR1 as MNHEY and CDR2 as SVGAGI. Trimming took 1 base from V and 3 from J, leaving 10 bases between them. CDR3 bases: TGTGCCAGCAGTTACTGGAGGGGAAGCTACGAGCAGTACTTC. It specifies CASSYWRGSYEQYF.

The DNA of the CDR3 is TGTGCCAGCAGCTTAAATCAGTGGTCCAGGCAGGGCTCTGGAAACACCATATATTTT. Encoded protein: CASSLNQWSRQGSGNTIYF. V is TRBV11-2 and J is TRBJ1-3, with a weak D call TRBD1 (5 bases). The germline gives CDR1 SGHAT, CDR2 FQNNGV. This CDR3 region has 19 residues. Trimming left V 2 bases short and J 0 bases short, with 20 bases between. Full variable domain (rest looked up from reference TRBV11-2 and TRBJ1-3): EAGVAQSPRYKIIEKRQSVAFWCNPISGHATLYWYQQILGQGPKLLIQFQNNGVVDDSQLPKDRFSAERLKGVDSTLKIQPAKLEDSAVYLCASSLNQWSRQGSGNTIYFGEGSWLTVV.

This clone occurred once. This sequence joins TRBV28 and TRBJ1-2; weak D call: TRBD1 (5 bases). Germline loops: CDR1 MDHEN, CDR2 SYDVKM. The CDR3 is 16 residues long. Trimming removed 5 bases at V and 4 bases at J, with 20 bases between. In DNA form, the CDR3 reads TGTGCCAGCAGTACCCTAGCGGGGGTGTTCCCCTATGGCTACACCTTC. It translates to CASSTLAGVFPYGYTF.

The V gene is TRBV11-2, the J gene TRBJ1-2; TRBD1 is a possible D gene (6 bases). The CDR3 loop spans 12 amino acids. V lost 3 bases to trimming and J lost 14 bases, with 16 bases between them. CDR1 and CDR2 from the germline V gene are SGHAT and FQNNGV. The CDR3 sequence: CASSFRDTALTF. The DNA for the CDR3 is TGTGCCAGCAGCTTCCGGGACACCGCCCTGACCTTC.

The rearrangement links TRBV5-1 to TRBJ1-4, with unresolved D. CDR3 length: 14 residues. V was cut by 5 bases and J by 4 bases, with 12 bases left in between. The germline gives CDR1 SGHRS, CDR2 YFSETQ. The CDR3 nucleotides are TGCGCCAGCAGGCAAACGGGAAATAATGAAAAACTGTTTTTT. This gives the protein CASRQTGNNEKLFF.

The rearrangement joins TRBV19 to TRBJ2-7, with D maybe TRBD2 (6 bases). V was shortened by 2 bases and J by 2 bases, with 16 bases between the two germline ends. CDR1 LNHDA and CDR2 SQIVND come from the germline V gene (reference sequence). The CDR3 is 16 amino acids. Written as DNA, the CDR3 is TGTGCCAGTAGTATAAGGCGGGGCGGATTTCCCTACGAGCAGTACTTC. It is translated as CASSIRRGGFPYEQYF.

The rearrangement uses TRBV19 and TRBJ1-2, with no clear D. The CDR3 is 14 residues long. Germline CDR1 LNHDA, CDR2 SQIVND (reference sequence). Trimming stripped 7 bases from V and 2 bases from J, with 14 bases between. The CDR3 is CASTDLRGNYGYTF. Written as DNA, the CDR3 is TGTGCCAGTACCGACTTGAGAGGGAACTATGGCTACACCTTC.

J is TRBJ2-7 and V is TRBV14; 7 nucleotides match TRBD1. The CDR3 consists of 15 residues. Unmatched junction bases numbered 8, after V lost 4 bases and J lost 2 bases. Germline assignment: CDR1 SGHDN and CDR2 FVKESK. The CDR3 DNA follows: TGTGCCAGCAGCCTTCGGACAGGAGGCACCTACGAGCAGTACTTC. Protein sequence: CASSLRTGGTYEQYF.

This clone was seen only a few times. The chain has TRBV4-1 and TRBJ1-5; TRBD1 matches 7 bases. Trimming at V came to 3 bases and at J to 1 base, leaving 3 bases not matched to a gene. This CDR3 spans 15 amino acids. Germline CDR1 is MGHRA and CDR2 is YSYEKL. The CDR3 sequence is CASSQSQGSNQPQHF. DNA for the CDR3: TGCGCCAGCAGCCAGTCACAGGGGAGCAATCAGCCCCAGCATTTT.

V gene TRBV9 combines with J gene TRBJ2-5; 9 nucleotides align to TRBD2. Germline-derived CDR1 and CDR2 are SGDLS and YYNGEE. The CDR3 runs to 15 residues. Trimming at V came to 2 bases and at J to 4 bases, leaving 6 bases not matched to a gene. The CDR3 spells CASSVFAGGPETQYF. The CDR3 DNA follows: TGTGCCAGCAGCGTTTTCGCGGGGGGGCCAGAGACCCAGTACTTC.

The CDR3 DNA reads as TGCGCCAGCAGCCAGACACCGGAACCCTATGGCTACACCTTC. Its translation is CASSQTPEPYGYTF. The chain is built from TRBV4-1 and TRBJ1-2; D gene ambiguous. CDR1 and CDR2 from the germline V gene are MGHRA and YSYEKL. The CDR3 is 14 residues long. Trimming left V 3 bases short and J 4 bases short, with 12 bases between.

The chain joins TRBV5-1 to TRBJ2-2; 9 bases agree with TRBD1. CDR3 length: 15 residues. From germline, CDR1 is SGHRS and CDR2 YFSETQ. V was pared by 0 bases and J by 6 bases, with 3 bases of the junction left unmatched. This CDR3 is CASSLGQGVAGELFF. The CDR3, as DNA: TGCGCCAGCAGCTTGGGACAGGGGGTCGCCGGGGAGCTGTTTTTT.

The V call is TRBV21-1, the J call TRBJ1-6. TRBV21-1 is marked as a pseudogene. This CDR3 is built from 15 residues. This chain's CDR3 is CASSTDGRPDSPLHF. The CDR3 DNA follows: TGTGCCAGCAGCACCGATGGGAGGCCTGATTCACCCCTCCACTTT.

V and J are TRBV5-1 and TRBJ1-2, with D maybe TRBD1 (6 bases). V was clipped by 4 bases and J by 4 bases, with 11 bases between them. The germline CDR1 and CDR2 sequences are SGHRS and YFSETQ. The CDR3 totals 13 residues. In DNA form, the CDR3 reads TGCGCCAGCAGCGAGGGGGTCCTCTATGGCTACACCTTC. Translating gives CASSEGVLYGYTF.

This rearrangement joins TRBV2 to TRBJ1-6; D unclear. V lost 5 bases, J lost 5 bases, and 16 bases lay in between. Germline V gene lookup returns CDR1 SNHLY and CDR2 FYNNEI. There are 16 residues in the CDR3. CDR3 DNA: TGTGCCAGCAGTTCGGGTCCAGTTAGTAATAATTCACCCCTCCACTTT. Protein sequence: CASSSGPVSNNSPLHF.

CDR3: CANSRGLNTEAFF. The CDR3 nucleotides read TGTGCCAATAGCAGGGGGCTGAACACTGAAGCTTTCTTT. This chain connects TRBV12-3 or TRBV12-4 to TRBJ1-1; 8 bases align to TRBD1. The CDR3 length is 13 residues. V dropped 10 bases and J dropped 0; count of bases not matched to a gene: 4.

The gene calls are TRBV2 and TRBJ1-5; TRBD1 aligns across 7 bases. The CDR3 has 14 amino acids. V was pared by 8 bases and J by 4 bases, with 8 bases of the junction left unmatched. Per germline, CDR1 SNHLY and CDR2 FYNNEI. This chain's CDR3 is CASSGTVRNQPQHF. DNA of the CDR3: TGTGCCAGCTCCGGGACAGTCAGAAATCAGCCCCAGCATTTT.

This clone was seen a few times. The chain combines TRBV10-3 with TRBJ1-2, with 9 bases matching TRBD1. Germline V gives CDR1 ENHRY, CDR2 SYGVKD. Unmatched junction bases numbered 8, after V lost 6 bases and J lost 3 bases. This CDR3 is 15 amino acids long. The CDR3 DNA is TGTGCCATCAGCCCCGGGACAGGGCCTTACTATGGCTACACCTTC. It is translated as CAISPGTGPYYGYTF.

The rearrangement uses TRBV13 and TRBJ2-2; D is unresolved. The germline V gene encodes CDR1 PRHDT and CDR2 FYEKMQ (reference sequence). CDR3 length: 12 residues. The V and J ends lost 5 bases and 5 bases respectively, with 6 bases between them. The CDR3 region has the DNA TGTGCCAGCAGCCAAACTACCGGGGAGCTGTTTTTT. Translated: CASSQTTGELFF.

This clone was seen only once. V gene TRBV7-9 combines with J gene TRBJ1-2; a weak D match, TRBD1 (5 bases). Deletions cut 6 bases from V and 2 bases from J, with 10 bases between. Germline CDR1 SEHNR, CDR2 FQNEAQ (reference sequence). The CDR3 has 13 amino acids. In nucleotides, the CDR3 is TGTGCCAGCAGTCACAAGGGGAACTATGGCTACACCTTC. Its translation is CASSHKGNYGYTF. The variable domain in full, with the rest retrieved from reference TRBV7-9 and TRBJ1-2, is DTGVSQNPRHKITKRGQNVTFRCDPISEHNRLYWYRQTLGQGPEFLTYFQNEAQLEKSRLLSDRFSAERPKGSFSTLEIQRTEQGDSAMYLCASSHKGNYGYTFGSGTRLTVV.

There are a few counts of this clone. At the DNA level, this CDR3 is encoded by other sequences in the same sample as well. The genes are TRBV11-2 and TRBJ1-5; 10 bases align to TRBD1. CDR1 and CDR2 from the germline V gene are SGHAT and FQNNGV. The V segment lost 5 bases and the J segment 4 bases; nucleotides outside the gene matches: 2. The CDR3 is 14 residues long. Here the CDR3 DNA reads TGTGCCAGCAGCAGGGACAGGGGAAATCAGCCCCAGCATTTT. This translates into CASSRDRGNQPQHF.

The J gene is TRBJ1-5, the V gene TRBV28; TRBD1 might be the D (5 bases). Germline V gene lookup returns CDR1 MDHEN and CDR2 SYDVKM. The CDR3 covers 16 residues. Trimming took off 3 bases at V and 4 bases at J, with 16 bases between the two ends. The CDR3 DNA follows: TGTGCCAGCAGTTTCTCCACAGGTTTGTGGAATCAGCCCCAGCATTTT. Translation gives CASSFSTGLWNQPQHF.

The chain is built from TRBV21-1 and TRBJ1-2. TRBV21-1 is a known pseudogene. The CDR3 is made up of 15 amino acids. CDR3 loop: CASSPPREGNYGYTF. The CDR3 DNA sequence: TGTGCCAGCAGCCCTCCTAGGGAGGGTAACTATGGCTACACCTTC.